This T cell receptor (beta chain) was obtained from a study of blood T cell repertoires in COVID-19. Study-level information: Collection of acute and convalescent COVID-19 samples took place in the United States, Italy and Spain.

V lost 6 bases and J lost 4; bases outside the gene matches: 2. The germline V gene encodes CDR1 SGHTA and CDR2 FQGNSA. The CDR3 has 13 amino acids. Worth noting for this clone: The sample contains more than one DNA sequence encoding this CDR3.

The protocol was immunoSEQ multiplex PCR, while the TCRdb copy is restricted to in-frame clones and leaves out a portion. The sample has some 220,000 clones, 88% seen once; the top ten hold roughly 2.7%. V gene TRBV7-2 combines with J gene TRBJ2-1; 8 bases line up with TRBD1. The material sequenced was PBMCs or T cells enriched from blood (not recorded which). The TCR comes from a woman in her thirties who had recovered from COVID-19. CDR3 in DNA: TGTGCCAGCAGACAGGGGGGTTACAATGAGCAGTTCTTC. It encodes CASRQGGYNEQFF.